This TCR beta chain was profiled in a study of T-cell memory formation after mild COVID-19. TCRalpha and TCRbeta libraries used 5'RACE with constant-segment primers and UMIs. One entry per CDR3 protein results from TCRdb running MiXCR on the 5' RACE reads. The top ten clones hold 20% to 25% of a sample with 300,000 to 400,000 distinct CDR3 sequences, 15% to 20% of them seen once. Overall study results and limits: Contracting CD4+ clones were located mainly in CM and EM, and CD8+ clones in EMRA. The appearance of some responding clones in pre-infection memory suggested that cross-reactive memory joined.

This clonotype came up a few times. Antigen specificity is unknown. The CDR3 spans 15 residues. Germline CDR1 is GTSNPN and CDR2 is SVGIG (reference sequence). Deletions cut 2 bases from V and 6 bases from J, with 17 bases between. The specimen was PBMCs or a T cell subset sorted from them (not recorded which). The rearrangement links TRBV30 to TRBJ1-5; the D gene is possibly TRBD1 (6 bases). This TCR was sampled from a man younger than 30 who had mild COVID-19 (a few samples of this study predate the infection). Cell type and time point are not known. The CDR3 loop reads CAWSPPPGAGQPQHF. The CDR3 DNA sequence: TGTGCCTGGAGTCCCCCCCCGGGGGCTGGTCAGCCCCAGCATTTT.